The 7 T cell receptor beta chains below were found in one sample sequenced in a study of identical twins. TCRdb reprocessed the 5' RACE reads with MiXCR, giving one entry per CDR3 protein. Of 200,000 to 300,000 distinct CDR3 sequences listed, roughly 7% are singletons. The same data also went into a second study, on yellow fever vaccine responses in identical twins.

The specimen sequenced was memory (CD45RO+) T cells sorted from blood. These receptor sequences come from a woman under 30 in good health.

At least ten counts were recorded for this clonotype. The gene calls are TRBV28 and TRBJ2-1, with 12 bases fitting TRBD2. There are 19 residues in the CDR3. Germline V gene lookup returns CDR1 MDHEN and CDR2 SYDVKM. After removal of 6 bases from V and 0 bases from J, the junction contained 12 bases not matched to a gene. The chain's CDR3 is CASRFGLAGFMGSYNEQFF. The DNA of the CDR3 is TGTGCCAGCAGATTCGGACTAGCGGGGTTCATGGGCTCCTACAATGAGCAGTTCTTC.

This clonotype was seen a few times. Here the CDR3 reads CASSLVEKTQYF. The CDR3 DNA reads TGTGCCAGCAGTTTAGTCGAAAAGACCCAGTACTTC. The V gene is TRBV12-3 or TRBV12-4, the J gene TRBJ2-5; the D is unclear. The CDR3 spans 12 residues. V gave up 1 base and J gave up 6 bases, with 6 bases separating them.

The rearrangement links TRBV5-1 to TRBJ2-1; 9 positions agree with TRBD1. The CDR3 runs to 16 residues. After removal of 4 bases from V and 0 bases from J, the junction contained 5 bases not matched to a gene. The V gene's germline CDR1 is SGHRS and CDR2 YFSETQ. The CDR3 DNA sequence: TGCGCCAGCAGCCCCGGACAGGGGACCTCCTACAATGAGCAGTTCTTC. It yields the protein CASSPGQGTSYNEQFF. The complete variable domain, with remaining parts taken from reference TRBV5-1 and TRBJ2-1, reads KAGVTQTPRYLIKTRGQQVTLSCSPISGHRSVSWYQQTPGQGLQFLFEYFSETQRNKGNFPGRFSGRQFSNSRSEMNVSTLELGDSALYLCASSPGQGTSYNEQFFGPGTRLTVL.

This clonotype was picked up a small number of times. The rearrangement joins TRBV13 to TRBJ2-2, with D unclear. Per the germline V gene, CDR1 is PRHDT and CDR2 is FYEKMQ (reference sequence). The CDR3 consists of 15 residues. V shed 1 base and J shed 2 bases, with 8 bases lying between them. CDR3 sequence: CASSLVQPNTGELFF. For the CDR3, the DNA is TGTGCCAGCAGCTTAGTCCAGCCTAACACCGGGGAGCTGTTTTTT.

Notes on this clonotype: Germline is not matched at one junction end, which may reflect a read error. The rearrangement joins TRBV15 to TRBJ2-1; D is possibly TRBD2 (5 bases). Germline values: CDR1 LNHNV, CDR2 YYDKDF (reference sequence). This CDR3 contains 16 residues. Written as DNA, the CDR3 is TGTGCCACCAGCAGAGATCTGCTAGCCGCTTACAACGAGCAGTTCTTC. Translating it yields CATSRDLLAAYNEQFF.

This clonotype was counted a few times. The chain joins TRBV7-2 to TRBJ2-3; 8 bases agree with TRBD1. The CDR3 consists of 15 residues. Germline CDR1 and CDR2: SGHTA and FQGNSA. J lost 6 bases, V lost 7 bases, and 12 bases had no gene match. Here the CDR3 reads CASTTGQGALDTQYF. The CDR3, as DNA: TGTGCCAGCACCACTGGGCAGGGGGCTTTGGATACGCAGTATTTT.

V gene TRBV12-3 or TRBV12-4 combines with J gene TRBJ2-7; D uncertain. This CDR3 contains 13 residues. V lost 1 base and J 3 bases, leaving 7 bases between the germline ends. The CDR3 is CASSLGSFYEQYF. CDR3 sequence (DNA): TGTGCCAGCAGTTTAGGCAGTTTCTACGAGCAGTACTTC.